These T cell receptor beta chains were read from a single sample in a study of T cell responses to AZD1222 COVID-19 vaccine. Sequencing was performed with immunoSEQ multiplex PCR; in TCRdb, only in-frame clones are kept and a portion is missing. The repertoire holds 100,000 to 150,000 clones, with over 85% as singletons. The sequencing here drew on peripheral blood, taken 28 days after the second AZD1222 dose. These receptor sequences come from an adult who received the AZD1222 COVID-19 vaccine. Both conserved end residues are part of each CDR3. The D gene is left open where the match is weak. The size entry is marked missing in some rows and otherwise reads once, few, many or a size class.

D gene,clone size,V gene,J gene,CDR3 DNA,CDR3 protein
TRBD1,-,TRBV5-1,TRBJ2-7,TGCGCCAGCAGCTTGGGCGGGACAGGGGATTCCTACGAGCAGTACTTC,CASSLGGTGDSYEQYF
-,few,TRBV11-3,TRBJ1-2,TGTGCCAGCAGCTTATCGGGGGATGGCTACACCTTC,CASSLSGDGYTF
TRBD1,few,TRBV7-9,TRBJ2-5,TGTGCCAGCAGCCCCATGACAGGGGGCTTCGGGGAGACCCAGTACTTC,CASSPMTGGFGETQYF
-,-,TRBV11-2,TRBJ2-1,TGTGCCAGCAGCGCAACTATAGGAGCGGGCATTGGGCAGTTCTTC,CASSATIGAGIGQFF
-,-,TRBV5-4,TRBJ1-1,TGTGCCAGCAGGGGTGGAGTAGAAGTGGACACTGAAGCTTTCTTT,CASRGGVEVDTEAFF
TRBD1,-,TRBV9,TRBJ2-3,TGTGCCAGCAGCCCCGAGGGGGCTTATACGCAGTATTTT,CASSPEGAYTQYF
-,-,TRBV6-5,TRBJ2-3,TGTGCCAGCAGGTCCGGGACGGGCACAGATACGCAGTATTTT,CASRSGTGTDTQYF
TRBD2,once,TRBV5-6,TRBJ2-7,TGTGCCAGCAGCTTGGCGGGGGGGACGGCTACCTACGAGCAGTACTTC,CASSLAGGTATYEQYF
-,-,TRBV29-1,TRBJ2-5,TGCAGCGTTGCGCTCGGAGTGGAGACCCAGTACTTC,CSVALGVETQYF
-,-,TRBV13,TRBJ1-2,TGTGCCAGCAGCTTGATCGGAGGGAGGGGTGGCTACACCTTC,CASSLIGGRGGYTF